The rows below give T cell receptor beta chains drawn from one sample of a study of CD8 T cells in ankylosing spondylitis. Each CDR3 protein gets one entry after TCRdb re-called the 5' RACE reads with MiXCR. The repertoire holds approximately 110,000 distinct CDR3 sequences, with under 30% as singletons. The sample consisted of synovial fluid, either unsorted or a sorted T cell fraction (not recorded which). These receptors were obtained from a male donor with ankylosing spondylitis. Both conserved end residues are part of each CDR3. D genes are given only for firm matches. The listing skips clone size in some rows; elsewhere it reads once, few, many or a size class.

clone_size	j_call	v_call	d_call	cdr3_aa	cdr3_nt
few	TRBJ2-1	TRBV29-1	TRBD1	CSVDRDRQFNEQFF	TGCAGCGTTGACAGGGACAGGCAATTTAATGAGCAGTTCTTC
few	TRBJ2-1	TRBV5-5	NA	CASSLSSTYNEQFF	TGTGCCAGCAGCTTGTCTTCGACCTACAATGAGCAGTTCTTC
NA	TRBJ1-2	TRBV11-2	NA	CASSLQWGYGYTF	TGTGCCAGCAGTTTACAGTGGGGCTATGGCTACACCTTC
NA	TRBJ1-5	TRBV9	NA	CASTASPARPRGNQPQHF	TGTGCCAGCACCGCGTCCCCGGCGCGACCTAGGGGCAATCAGCCCCAGCATTTT
few	TRBJ2-1	TRBV7-2	TRBD2	CASSLGLVYEQFF	TGTGCCAGCAGCTTGGGACTAGTCTATGAGCAGTTCTTC
many	TRBJ2-2	TRBV25-1	NA	CASSGDRSGELFF	TGTGCCAGCAGTGGGGACCGGTCCGGGGAGCTGTTTTTT
NA	TRBJ1-6	TRBV5-1	NA	CASSLGQSNSPLHF	TGCGCCAGCAGCTTGGGTCAGTCTAATTCACCCCTCCACTTT
NA	TRBJ2-3	TRBV14	NA	CASSQGLTDTQYF	TGTGCCAGCAGCCAGGGGCTCACAGATACGCAGTATTTT
NA	TRBJ2-6	TRBV20-1	NA	CSARDPRGTGANVLTF	TGCAGTGCTAGAGATCCCAGGGGAACTGGGGCCAACGTCCTGACTTTC
NA	TRBJ2-3	TRBV5-1	NA	CASSLAGQNTQYF	TGCGCCAGCAGCTTGGCCGGGCAGAATACGCAGTATTTT
few	TRBJ2-3	TRBV10-3	NA	CAISESRSPDTQYF	TGTGCCATCAGTGAGTCGAGATCCCCAGATACGCAGTATTTT
few	TRBJ2-1	TRBV20-1	NA	CSAVRTEHNEQFF	TGCAGTGCTGTCCGTACGGAGCACAATGAGCAGTTCTTC
few	TRBJ1-1	TRBV7-2	TRBD1	CASSATGAYTEAFF	TGTGCCAGCAGCGCTACAGGGGCCTACACTGAAGCTTTCTTT
NA	TRBJ2-1	TRBV20-1	NA	CSARVDRRPREQFF	TGCAGTGCTAGAGTAGACAGAAGGCCGCGTGAGCAGTTCTTC
few	TRBJ1-5	TRBV15	NA	CATSRDRSLAQPQHF	TGTGCCACCAGCAGAGATCGGAGTTTAGCACAGCCCCAGCATTTT
NA	TRBJ2-3	TRBV11-1	NA	CASSSHQVPDTQYF	TGTGCCAGCAGCTCTCACCAGGTTCCAGATACGCAGTATTTT
NA	TRBJ2-1	TRBV20-1	TRBD2	CSARNSGRASHEQFF	TGCAGTGCTAGGAATAGCGGGAGGGCTAGTCATGAGCAGTTCTTC
many	TRBJ2-1	TRBV29-1	NA	CSLGSSDSSYNEQFF	TGCAGCCTCGGAAGTAGCGATAGCTCCTACAATGAGCAGTTCTTC
few	TRBJ1-2	TRBV9	NA	CASSAGGSAYGYTF	TGTGCCAGCAGCGCCGGGGGGTCGGCCTATGGCTACACCTTC
few	TRBJ2-1	TRBV19	NA	CASSTARQGGDYNEQFF	TGTGCCAGTAGTACCGCTCGACAGGGAGGGGACTACAATGAGCAGTTCTTC
many	TRBJ1-1	TRBV3-1	NA	CASSLNLPGANTEAFF	TGTGCCAGCAGCCTCAACTTGCCAGGGGCGAACACTGAAGCTTTCTTT
few	TRBJ2-1	TRBV12-3/TRBV12-4	NA	CASSLGPISNNEQFF	TGTGCCAGCAGTTTAGGACCGATAAGTAACAATGAGCAGTTCTTC
many	TRBJ2-1	TRBV5-1	TRBD2	CASSLATSGTNEQFF	TGCGCCAGCAGCTTGGCCACTAGCGGGACGAATGAGCAGTTCTTC
few	TRBJ2-1	TRBV11-2	NA	CASSLDGIPQFF	TGTGCCAGCAGCTTAGATGGGATACCCCAGTTCTTC
NA	TRBJ2-1	TRBV29-1	TRBD1	CSVNRGRGLNEQFF	TGCAGCGTCAACAGGGGCCGGGGATTGAATGAGCAGTTCTTC
many	TRBJ2-3	TRBV20-1	NA	CSAPGGITVDTQYF	TGCAGTGCCCCTGGTGGAATCACAGTGGATACGCAGTATTTT
NA	TRBJ2-3	TRBV7-2	NA	CASSSLRVSSTDTQYF	TGTGCCAGCAGCAGCCTCAGGGTTTCTAGCACAGATACGCAGTATTTT
few	TRBJ1-5	TRBV27	TRBD1	CASATQGQGEYSNQPQHF	TGTGCCAGCGCTACTCAGGGACAGGGGGAATATAGCAATCAGCCCCAGCATTTT
few	TRBJ2-1	TRBV20-1	TRBD2	CSARGRELAYNEQFF	TGCAGTGCTAGAGGGCGGGAGCTTGCCTACAATGAGCAGTTCTTC
once	TRBJ2-3	TRBV6-5	NA	CASSYAVASYDTQYF	TGTGCCAGCAGTTATGCAGTAGCATCATACGATACGCAGTATTTT
NA	TRBJ1-2	TRBV21-1	NA	CASSKAGQGPSNIANYGYTF	TGTGCCAGCAGCAAAGCGGGGCAGGGGCCTTCGAATATAGCTAACTATGGCTACACCTTC
few	TRBJ2-4	TRBV20-1	NA	CSALGRAKNIQYF	TGCAGTGCTCTCGGGCGGGCCAAAAACATTCAGTACTTC
NA	TRBJ2-1	TRBV20-1	NA	CSAGLRGPGDNEQFF	TGCAGTGCTGGCCTCCGGGGGCCGGGAGACAATGAGCAGTTCTTC
NA	TRBJ2-1	TRBV5-1	TRBD1	CASTLRATGVVNNEQFF	TGCGCCAGCACCTTACGTGCCACAGGGGTTGTCAACAATGAGCAGTTCTTC
NA	TRBJ1-2	TRBV20-1	NA	CSVGVRTNYGYTF	TGCAGTGTGGGGGTGAGAACTAACTATGGCTACACCTTC
NA	TRBJ2-3	TRBV14	NA	CASSQGGGLTQYF	TGTGCCAGCAGCCAAGGAGGAGGACTTACGCAGTATTTT
few	TRBJ1-1	TRBV2	NA	CASIDKESGEAFF	TGTGCCAGCATCGACAAGGAAAGCGGTGAAGCTTTCTTT
many	TRBJ2-1	TRBV10-2	TRBD2	CASSASGIEDEQFF	TGCGCCAGCAGTGCTAGCGGGATTGAAGATGAGCAGTTCTTC
few	TRBJ1-1	TRBV20-1	NA	CSARDRFGQLNTEAFF	TGCAGTGCTAGAGATCGTTTTGGACAGTTGAACACTGAAGCTTTCTTT
few	TRBJ2-1	TRBV5-1	TRBD2	CASTGTSGSYEQFF	TGCGCCAGTACCGGGACTAGCGGGAGCTATGAGCAGTTCTTC
NA	TRBJ2-5	TRBV27	NA	CASSPIDTAGTQYF	TGTGCCAGCAGTCCAATTGACACCGCAGGGACCCAGTACTTC
many	TRBJ1-1	TRBV29-1	TRBD1	CSVLRTGTEAFF	TGCAGCGTTCTAAGGACAGGGACTGAAGCTTTCTTT
few	TRBJ1-5	TRBV7-2	TRBD1	CASSPSGQTNQPQHF	TGTGCCAGCAGCCCGTCGGGACAGACTAATCAGCCCCAGCATTTT
few	TRBJ1-2	TRBV12-3/TRBV12-4	NA	CASRPGGATPNYGYTF	TGTGCCAGCAGACCTGGGGGGGCAACCCCTAACTATGGCTACACCTTC
few	TRBJ2-5	TRBV20-1	NA	CSAAHQETQYF	TGCAGTGCTGCCCACCAAGAGACCCAGTACTTC
few	TRBJ1-2	TRBV19	NA	CASRTPGTTNYGYTF	TGTGCCAGTCGCACCCCCGGGACGACTAACTATGGCTACACCTTC
NA	TRBJ2-1	TRBV6-4	NA	CASSDSREQANEQFF	TGTGCCAGCAGTGACTCGAGAGAACAAGCCAATGAGCAGTTCTTC
few	TRBJ2-3	TRBV20-1	NA	CSARDLALGTSTDTQYF	TGCAGTGCTAGAGACCTAGCTCTAGGGACTAGCACAGATACGCAGTATTTT